The TCR beta chain under discussion was sequenced for a study of T-cell memory formation after mild COVID-19. TCRdb processed the 5' RACE reads anew with MiXCR; each CDR3 protein has one entry. The data contain 400,000 to 450,000 distinct CDR3 sequences, 15% to 20% of them singletons. The sequenced sample was PBMCs or a T cell subset sorted from them (not recorded which). The source of this sequence is a man younger than 35 who had mild COVID-19 (a few samples of this study predate the infection). Cell type and time point are not known.

The CDR3 region is CASSIMGTAGAFF. The CDR3 DNA sequence: TGTGCCAGCAGTATAATGGGGACCGCGGGCGCTTTCTTT. V usage is TRBV5-6 and J usage is TRBJ1-1; possible D gene TRBD1, 5 bases. Germline CDR1 SGHDT, CDR2 YYEEEE. Between the trimmed V and J ends, which lost 5 bases and 11 bases, there was a span of 19 bases. The CDR3 loop spans 13 amino acids.